The clone carrying this T cell receptor beta chain was picked up a small number of times. The data belong to a study of shared clonotypes between healthy human individuals. V was clipped by 7 bases and J by 2 bases; unmatched bases: 12. CDR1 and CDR2 (germline): LNHDA, SQIVND (reference sequence). The CDR3 has 16 residues. Across several immunoSEQ plates, the genomic DNA of each subset was split evenly. Libraries were prepared by immunoSEQ multiplex PCR; TCRdb keeps only in-frame clonotypes and omits some of them. In the table there are approximately 980,000 clones, roughly 72% of which are singletons.

The chain is built from TRBV19 and TRBJ1-1, with 8 bases that match TRBD1. The receptor was derived from a man aged 18 to 29 in good health. Material: memory CD4+ T cells sorted from blood. The subset: CD45RA-negative fraction. CDR3 region: CASTPPRGRGNTEAFF. CDR3 in DNA: TGTGCCAGTACCCCACCCAGGGGGCGAGGAAACACTGAAGCTTTCTTT.